A selection of T cell receptor beta chains follows, all from one sample in a study of CD8+ T cells in alopecia areata. Profiling relied on immunoSEQ multiplex PCR, and the TCRdb table lists in-frame clones only, not all of them. This sample has more than 200,000 clones, with 67% found just once. Sample: CD4+ T cells sorted from blood, taken at week 0. The source is a human donor with alopecia areata. The CDR3 runs from the conserved cysteine through the conserved F or W. D genes are given only for firm matches. Rows may omit the clone size; those that give it use once, few, many or a size class.

>TRBV19|NA|NA|TRBJ1-5
CASSTNRVSNQPQHF
TGTGCCAGTAGTACGAACAGGGTTAGCAATCAGCCCCAGCATTTT
>TRBV30|NA|once|TRBJ2-5
CAWSVTGLQYF
TGTGCCTGGAGTGTTACAGGACTCCAGTACTTC
>TRBV30|NA|NA|TRBJ1-4
CAFVSRGTNEKLFF
TGTGCCTTCGTCTCCAGGGGAACTAATGAAAAACTGTTTTTT
>TRBV2|NA|NA|TRBJ1-5
CASSGTPSNQPQHF
TGTGCCAGCAGTGGAACCCCTAGCAATCAGCCCCAGCATTTT
>TRBV27|NA|few|TRBJ2-7
CASSSRSYEQYF
TGTGCCAGCAGTTCCCGCTCCTACGAGCAGTACTTC
>TRBV10-3|TRBD2|NA|TRBJ2-5
CATSGGAETQYF
TGTGCCACTAGCGGGGGGGCAGAGACCCAGTACTTC
>TRBV27|TRBD2|NA|TRBJ2-2
CASSFTSGGTGELFF
TGTGCCAGCAGTTTCACTAGCGGGGGCACCGGGGAGCTGTTTTTT
>TRBV25-1|TRBD1|NA|TRBJ1-2
CASSEPGQGANYGYTF
TGTGCCAGCAGTGAACCCGGACAGGGTGCCAACTATGGCTACACCTTC
>TRBV7-6|NA|NA|TRBJ2-1
CASSLVLGEQFF
TGTGCCAGCAGCTTAGTATTGGGTGAGCAGTTCTTC
>TRBV6-5|NA|NA|TRBJ2-5
CASSWTPPETQYF
TGTGCCAGCAGTTGGACGCCCCCAGAGACCCAGTACTTC
>TRBV29-1|TRBD2|NA|TRBJ2-7
CSVEEEWASGGARSYEQYF
TGCAGCGTTGAAGAGGAGTGGGCTAGCGGGGGGGCCAGGTCCTACGAGCAGTACTTC
>TRBV7-6|NA|NA|TRBJ1-4
CASSPWDAEKLFF
TGTGCCAGCAGCCCCTGGGACGCGGAAAAACTGTTTTTT
>TRBV29-1|NA|few|TRBJ2-3
CSVGPSDTQYF
TGCAGCGTTGGCCCCTCCGATACGCAGTATTTT
>TRBV5-1|NA|NA|TRBJ1-4
CASSLLQGSEKLFF
TGCGCCAGCAGCTTGTTACAGGGCAGTGAAAAACTGTTTTTT
>TRBV6-5|TRBD2|once|TRBJ2-2
CASSRTSGGTGELFF
TGTGCCAGCAGCAGGACTAGCGGGGGAACCGGGGAGCTGTTTTTT
>TRBV6-1|NA|once|TRBJ2-5
CASSRLETQYF
TGTGCCAGCAGTCGACTAGAGACCCAGTACTTC
>TRBV11-2|NA|NA|TRBJ2-7
CASRHRVHEQYF
TGTGCCAGCAGGCACAGGGTCCACGAGCAGTACTTC
>TRBV6-5|NA|NA|TRBJ1-2
CASSSPGWNGYTF
TGTGCCAGCAGTTCCCCAGGATGGAATGGCTACACCTTC
>TRBV5-6|TRBD2|NA|TRBJ2-2
CASSIERGASTGELFF
TGTGCCAGCAGCATAGAGCGGGGGGCGAGCACCGGGGAGCTGTTTTTT
>TRBV7-6|TRBD2|NA|TRBJ2-7
CASSPAGGPGEQYF
TGTGCCAGCAGCCCAGCGGGGGGACCTGGAGAGCAGTACTTC
>TRBV29-1|NA|once|TRBJ2-6
CSVGTDSSGANVLTF
TGCAGCGTTGGGACAGACTCTTCTGGGGCCAACGTCCTGACTTTC
>TRBV30|NA|few|TRBJ1-1
CACSVGGGSTEAFF
TGTGCCTGCTCTGTGGGGGGAGGGAGCACTGAAGCTTTCTTT
>TRBV30|TRBD1|NA|TRBJ1-4
CAWSGQGRDEKLFF
TGTGCCTGGAGTGGACAGGGGAGGGATGAAAAACTGTTTTTT
>TRBV9|NA|NA|TRBJ1-2
CASSVGGGLDGYTF
TGTGCCAGCAGCGTAGGCGGGGGTTTAGATGGCTACACCTTC
>TRBV29-1|NA|once|TRBJ2-2
CSVAQDQNTGELFF
TGCAGCGTTGCACAGGATCAGAACACCGGGGAGCTGTTTTTT
>TRBV9|TRBD2|few|TRBJ2-3
CASSVATGGDTQYF
TGTGCCAGCAGCGTAGCTACCGGGGGGGATACGCAGTATTTT
>TRBV4-3|NA|once|TRBJ2-3
CASSLARALGDTQYF
TGCGCCAGCAGCCTGGCTAGGGCCCTAGGAGATACGCAGTATTTT
>TRBV29-1|NA|NA|TRBJ1-1
CSALRGLNTEAFF
TGCAGCGCCTTGAGGGGGTTGAACACTGAAGCTTTCTTT
>TRBV29-1|TRBD1|few|TRBJ1-2
CSAKLGQGAGGYTF
TGCAGCGCAAAATTGGGACAGGGGGCTGGAGGCTACACCTTC
>TRBV7-3|NA|NA|TRBJ1-1
CASSLGGWNTEAFF
TGTGCCAGCAGCTTAGGGGGTTGGAACACTGAAGCTTTCTTT
>TRBV2|NA|NA|TRBJ2-7
CASMTDSYEQYF
TGTGCCAGCATGACGGACTCCTACGAGCAGTACTTC
>TRBV30|NA|NA|TRBJ1-1
CAWTYGPGRNTEAFF
TGTGCCTGGACCTACGGGCCAGGGCGGAACACTGAAGCTTTCTTT
>TRBV30|TRBD1|once|TRBJ1-1
CAWSEGTVMNTEAFF
TGTGCCTGGAGTGAGGGGACAGTCATGAACACTGAAGCTTTCTTT
>TRBV18|NA|NA|TRBJ2-3
CASSPRQGGDTQYF
TGTGCCAGCTCACCCCGTCAGGGTGGGGATACGCAGTATTTT
>TRBV29-1|NA|NA|TRBJ1-1
CSAGTLNTEAFF
TGCAGCGCGGGAACACTGAACACTGAAGCTTTCTTT
>TRBV9|NA|NA|TRBJ1-1
CASSALARGTIGTEAFF
TGTGCCAGCAGCGCCCTGGCCCGGGGTACTATCGGCACTGAAGCTTTCTTT
>TRBV6-6|TRBD2|NA|TRBJ2-2
CASSLSGGTGELFF
TGTGCCAGCAGTCTTAGCGGGGGCACCGGGGAGCTGTTTTTT
>TRBV5-8|TRBD1|few|TRBJ2-2
CASSIWRVTGANTGELFF
TGTGCCAGCAGCATTTGGAGGGTGACAGGGGCCAACACCGGGGAGCTGTTTTTT
>TRBV27|TRBD1|NA|TRBJ1-1
CASSSERDRGFKAFF
TGTGCCAGCAGTTCGGAAAGGGACAGGGGGTTTAAAGCTTTCTTT
>TRBV14|NA|medium-sized|TRBJ2-1
CASSLLRGSYNEQFF
TGTGCCAGCAGCTTGCTCCGGGGCTCCTACAATGAGCAGTTCTTC
>TRBV7-9|NA|NA|TRBJ2-5
CASRGPQYQETQYF
TGTGCCAGCAGGGGACCCCAGTACCAAGAGACCCAGTACTTC
>TRBV30|NA|NA|TRBJ2-7
CAWSRELSYEQYF
TGTGCCTGGAGTAGGGAGCTGTCCTACGAGCAGTACTTC
>TRBV2|NA|NA|TRBJ1-3
CASSEAGYSGNTIYF
TGTGCCAGCAGTGAAGCTGGGTACTCTGGAAACACCATATATTTT
>TRBV5-1|TRBD1|few|TRBJ2-7
CASSYGQGAYEQYF
TGCGCCAGCAGCTATGGACAGGGGGCCTACGAGCAGTACTTC
>TRBV5-1|NA|NA|TRBJ1-4
CASSLERQNEKLFF
TGCGCCAGCAGCTTGGAAAGGCAGAATGAAAAACTGTTTTTT